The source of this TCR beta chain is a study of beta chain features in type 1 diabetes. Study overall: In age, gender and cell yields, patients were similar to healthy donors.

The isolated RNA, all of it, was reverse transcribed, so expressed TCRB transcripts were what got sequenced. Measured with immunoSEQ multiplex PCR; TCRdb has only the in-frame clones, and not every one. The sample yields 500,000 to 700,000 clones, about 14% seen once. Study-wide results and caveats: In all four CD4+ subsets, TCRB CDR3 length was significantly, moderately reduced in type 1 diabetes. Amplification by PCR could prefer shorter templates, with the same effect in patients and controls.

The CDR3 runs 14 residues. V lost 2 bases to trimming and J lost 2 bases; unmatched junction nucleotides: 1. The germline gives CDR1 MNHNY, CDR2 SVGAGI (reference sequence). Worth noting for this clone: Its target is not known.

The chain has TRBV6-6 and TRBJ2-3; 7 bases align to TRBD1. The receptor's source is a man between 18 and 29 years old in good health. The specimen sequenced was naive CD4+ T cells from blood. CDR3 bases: TGTGCCAGCAGTTACACAGGGGTCACAGATACGCAGTATTTT. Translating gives CASSYTGVTDTQYF.